What follows are 27 T cell receptor beta chains derived from one specimen sequenced in a study of blood T cells in healthy people across ages (dated by TCRdb to the mid-2010s). The method behind the library was 5' RACE. The sample was run on an Illumina HiSeq 2500. The second PCR ran for about 6 to 12 cycles and used a J-beta primer mix along with a sample-barcoded 5' primer. TCRdb handled the public reads itself, with Q25 trimming in fastp and clone calling in MiXCR, and kept productive beta chains. Rows with one shared CDR3 protein collapse into an entry with the most common genes and DNA. The sample data list some 1.5 million distinct CDR3 sequences, and over 25% of these were observed just once. The top ten clonotypes cover 6.5% to 8.5% of the sample. The sample taken for sequencing was blood. These receptors all come from a woman aged 25 to 45 in good health.

This chain links TRBV4-1 with TRBJ2-1; no reliable D call. CDR1 and CDR2 (germline): MGHRA, YSYEKL. V lost 2 bases, J lost 3 bases, and 11 bases lay in between. The CDR3 length is 15 residues. This CDR3 reads CASSQPYLDYNEQFF. The CDR3 DNA reads TGCGCCAGCAGCCAACCGTATCTGGACTACAATGAGCAGTTCTTC.

This clonotype appeared many times. This CDR3 is CSAETGSSGKNEQYF. The CDR3 coding sequence is TGCAGTGCTGAGACGGGAAGTAGCGGGAAGAACGAGCAGTACTTC. The rearrangement uses TRBV20-1 and TRBJ2-7; 8 positions agree with TRBD2. V trimming: 5 bases; J trimming: 5 bases; junction bases outside the gene matches: 14. CDR3 size: 15 residues. Germline V gives CDR1 DFQATT, CDR2 SNEGSKA (reference sequence).

The chain uses TRBV7-2 and TRBJ2-7; D possibly uses TRBD1 or TRBD2 (5 bases each). The CDR3 is 15 amino acids. Germline CDR1 SGHTA, CDR2 FQGNSA. V was shortened by 4 bases and J by 2 bases, with 15 bases between the two germline ends. The CDR3 region is CASSSMGRDPYEQYF. As DNA, the CDR3 is TGTGCCAGCAGCTCGATGGGTAGGGACCCCTACGAGCAGTACTTC.

V is TRBV7-2 and J is TRBJ2-7, with 8 bases identical to TRBD1. The CDR3 length is 14 residues. Trimming cost V 5 bases and J 2 bases; bases outside gene matches: 5. Germline V lookup: CDR1 SGHTA, CDR2 FQGNSA. This CDR3 is CASSTRQGPYEQYF. The DNA for the CDR3 is TGTGCCAGCAGCACCCGACAGGGGCCCTACGAGCAGTACTTC.

This clonotype has more than one count but fewer than ten. The rearrangement links TRBV20-1 to TRBJ1-5, with D perhaps TRBD1 (5 bases). Germline assignment: CDR1 DFQATT and CDR2 SNEGSKA (reference sequence). V was clipped by 5 bases and J by 3 bases, with 11 bases between them. The CDR3 sequence is 13 residues long. This CDR3 is CSAAGTANQPQHF. Here the CDR3 DNA reads TGCAGTGCTGCCGGGACGGCCAATCAGCCCCAGCATTTT.

The V call is TRBV6-6, the J call TRBJ1-2; tentatively, D is TRBD1 (5 bases). The germline gives CDR1 MNHNY, CDR2 SVGAGI (reference sequence). Trimming removed 0 bases from V and 5 bases from J, with 10 bases in between. The CDR3 length is 14 residues. Here the CDR3 reads CASSYSGEGYGYTF. The CDR3 DNA reads as TGTGCCAGCAGTTACTCGGGCGAGGGGTATGGCTACACCTTC.

This rearrangement joins TRBV6-5 to TRBJ1-1, with D possibly being TRBD1 (6 bases). The V end lost 11 bases, the J end lost 1 base, and 17 bases lay between the germline ends. This CDR3 has 14 residues. Germline V gene lookup returns CDR1 MNHEY and CDR2 SVGAGI. The CDR3, as DNA: TGTGCCTCTCGTTCCGGGACAAGGAACACTGAAGCTTTCTTT. It yields the protein CASRSGTRNTEAFF.

Concerning this clonotype itself: In this CDR3 the conserved last residue, phenylalanine or tryptophan, is missing, so a read error is likely. The gene calls are TRBV12-3 or TRBV12-4 and TRBJ2-3, with a weak D call TRBD2 (5 bases). Trimming took off 7 bases at V and 0 bases at J, with 14 bases between the two ends. The CDR3 covers 15 residues. CDR3 region: CASTARRSSTDTQYL. CDR3 sequence (DNA): TGTGCCAGCACCGCCCGGAGGTCTAGCACAGATACGCAGTATTTG.

V is TRBV25-1 and J is TRBJ1-5; 7 positions match TRBD1. From germline, CDR1 is MGHDK and CDR2 SYGVNS. With 6 bases clipped from V and 3 bases from J, the junction kept 11 bases outside the gene matches. The CDR3 extends over 16 amino acids. DNA of the CDR3: TGTGCCAGCAGCGAAGGTAGCAGGGGGTACAATCAGCCCCAGCATTTT. This codes for CASSEGSRGYNQPQHF.

Of note for this clonotype: A junction end diverges from the germline sequence, so it may reflect a read error. The chain combines TRBV7-9 with TRBJ2-1, with D possibly TRBD2 on 6 matching bases. Germline CDR1 reads SEHNR; CDR2 reads FQNEAQ (reference sequence). The CDR3 extends over 14 amino acids. DNA of the CDR3: TGTGCCAGCGGCTTGAGAACAGCCGGCGGGGAGCTGTTCTTC. Residues: CASGLRTAGGELFF.

This clonotype turned up a few times. The chain uses TRBV9 and TRBJ2-5; D may be TRBD2 (6 bases). Looked up from germline, CDR1 is SGDLS and CDR2 is YYNGEE. CDR3 length equals 15 residues. Trimming removed 0 bases from V and 2 bases from J, with 11 bases in between. The CDR3 nucleotides read TGTGCCAGCAGCGTAGCTCCGGCGGGGCAAGAGACCCAGTACTTC. Its protein product is CASSVAPAGQETQYF. The entire variable domain, with the rest obtained from reference TRBV9 and TRBJ2-5, is as follows: DSGVTQTPKHLITATGQRVTLRCSPRSGDLSVYWYQQSLDQGLQFLIQYYNGEERAKGNILERFSAQQFPDLHSELNLSSLELGDSALYFCASSVAPAGQETQYFGPGTRLLVL.

V is TRBV20-1 and J is TRBJ2-6; TRBD1 matches at 8 bases. The CDR3 is 16 residues long. Trimming cost V 5 bases and J 5 bases; bases outside gene matches: 11. Germline-derived CDR1 and CDR2 are DFQATT and SNEGSKA (reference sequence). The CDR3 loop is CSAGLTGERRANVLTF. CDR3 nucleotides: TGCAGTGCTGGCCTGACAGGGGAGCGAAGGGCCAACGTCCTGACTTTC.

With respect to this clonotype: A read error may explain this, as a much larger clone is one base away. The chain couples TRBV5-5 to TRBJ2-7; D unresolved. Germline loops: CDR1 SGHKS, CDR2 YYEKEE (reference sequence). The CDR3 totals 14 residues. V was shortened by 3 bases and J by 0 bases, with 10 bases between the two germline ends. This chain's CDR3 is CASSWLSNSYEQYF. CDR3 nucleotides: TGTGCCAGCAGCTGGTTGAGCAACTCCTACGAGCAGTACTTC.

This clonotype was detected only a few times. The CDR3 sequence: CASSQSPGGHGTQYF. The CDR3 region has the DNA TGCGCCAGCAGCCAAAGCCCAGGGGGCCATGGGACCCAGTACTTC. The V and J genes are TRBV5-1 and TRBJ2-5; 8 nucleotides match TRBD1. Germline CDR1 and CDR2: SGHRS and YFSETQ. V lost 4 bases and J lost 7; bases outside the gene matches: 12. This CDR3 comprises 15 residues.

This clonotype was picked up a small number of times. This chain uses TRBV28 with TRBJ2-5, with 11 bases fitting TRBD1. The CDR3 length is 15 residues. Germline V gives CDR1 MDHEN, CDR2 SYDVKM. Unmatched junction bases numbered 8, after V lost 6 bases and J lost 5 bases. The CDR3 loop reads CASSTGTGGMETQYF. The CDR3 DNA reads TGTGCCAGCAGCACCGGGACAGGGGGGATGGAGACCCAGTACTTC.

The gene calls are TRBV5-1 and TRBJ2-1; D might be TRBD2 (6 bases). Per germline, CDR1 SGHRS and CDR2 YFSETQ. V dropped 0 bases and J dropped 10 bases, with 23 bases sitting between them. This CDR3 region has 17 residues. CDR3 bases: TGCGCCAGCAGCTTGGCCCGGAGGGCATACTATCCCGGGGAGCAGTTCTTC. It yields the protein CASSLARRAYYPGEQFF.

This clonotype was found a few times. The CDR3 coding sequence is TGTGCCAGCAGCTTTGGGGGCAGGGGTGAAAAACTGTTTTTT. This translates into CASSFGGRGEKLFF. J is TRBJ1-4 and V is TRBV7-2, with D perhaps matching TRBD1 (6 bases). The germline V and J ends were trimmed by 3 bases and 7 bases, with 12 bases remaining between them. Germline values: CDR1 SGHTA, CDR2 FQGNSA. This CDR3 comprises 14 residues.

This sequence joins TRBV28 and TRBJ1-6; the match to TRBD1 covers 7 bases. V was clipped by 3 bases and J by 10 bases; unmatched bases: 12. Per germline, CDR1 MDHEN and CDR2 SYDVKM. The CDR3 spans 16 residues. CDR3 protein: CASSFKGDRPGSPLHF. The CDR3 nucleotides are TGTGCCAGCAGTTTCAAAGGGGACAGACCGGGGTCACCCCTCCACTTT.

J is TRBJ2-7 and V is TRBV27; TRBD1 aligns across 7 bases. CDR3 length: 14 residues. V lost 8 bases and J lost 3; bases outside the gene matches: 10. Germline lookup yields CDR1 MNHEY and CDR2 SMNVEV (reference sequence). CDR3 sequence: CASGTRGTNYEQYF. The CDR3 DNA sequence: TGTGCCAGCGGAACCAGGGGGACCAACTACGAGCAGTACTTC.

The chain is built from TRBV4-1 and TRBJ2-7; the match to TRBD2 covers 7 bases. CDR1 is MGHRA, CDR2 YSYEKL, per germline. The CDR3 consists of 17 residues. J was trimmed by 4 bases and V by 0 bases; bases with no gene match: 12. CDR3 in DNA: TGCGCCAGCAGCCAAGATTCGGGGGGAAGTAGTATGTACGAGCAGTACTTC. Protein: CASSQDSGGSSMYEQYF.

This clonotype was seen ten or more times. This chain uses TRBV6-5 with TRBJ2-1; possibly TRBD1 for D (5 bases). V was cut by 5 bases and J by 2 bases, with 10 bases left in between. The CDR3 loop spans 14 amino acids. CDR1 is MNHEY and CDR2 is SVGAGI in the germline V gene. CDR3 sequence: CASSSQGPYNEQFF. The CDR3 nucleotides are TGTGCCAGCAGTAGCCAGGGTCCCTACAATGAGCAGTTCTTC.

This clonotype occurred a few times. The rearrangement uses TRBV20-1 and TRBJ2-7, with D perhaps TRBD1 or TRBD2 (6 bases each). This CDR3 is built from 15 residues. Trimming cost V 6 bases and J 5 bases, with 23 bases left between them. Germline assignment: CDR1 DFQATT and CDR2 SNEGSKA (reference sequence). The CDR3 DNA reads TGCAGTGCACGGGACCCGATGGGGGGCGCGGACGAGCAGTACTTC. Protein: CSARDPMGGADEQYF.

This clonotype was observed at least ten times. The chain joins TRBV20-1 to TRBJ2-5, with D perhaps TRBD2 (6 bases). V lost 3 bases and J lost 6, with 20 bases in between. The germline V gene encodes CDR1 DFQATT and CDR2 SNEGSKA (reference sequence). This CDR3 region has 15 residues. The CDR3 is CSASRTSSQFKTQYF. DNA for the CDR3: TGCAGTGCTAGCAGAACTAGCTCCCAGTTTAAGACCCAGTACTTC.

Ten or more counts support this clonotype. This chain uses TRBV9 with TRBJ2-1; no firm D call. V lost 4 bases and J lost 0, with 8 bases in between. There are 14 residues in the CDR3. Germline CDR1 is SGDLS and CDR2 is YYNGEE. The CDR3, as DNA: TGTGCCAGCAGCCCCCGAGCCTCCTACAATGAGCAGTTCTTC. It encodes CASSPRASYNEQFF.

V gene TRBV9 combines with J gene TRBJ2-4, with D possibly being TRBD2 (6 bases). CDR1 is SGDLS, CDR2 YYNGEE, per germline. The CDR3 is 13 amino acids. V was cut by 7 bases and J by 12 bases, with 20 bases left in between. Here the CDR3 reads CASSPGVGRSQYF. CDR3 in DNA: TGTGCCAGCTCCCCGGGAGTGGGGCGATCTCAGTACTTC. The full variable domain, with the rest looked up from reference TRBV9 and TRBJ2-4, is DSGVTQTPKHLITATGQRVTLRCSPRSGDLSVYWYQQSLDQGLQFLIQYYNGEERAKGNILERFSAQQFPDLHSELNLSSLELGDSALYFCASSPGVGRSQYFGAGTRLSVL.

The sample holds many counts of this clonotype. The rearrangement uses TRBV12-3 or TRBV12-4 and TRBJ2-7, with D possibly matching TRBD1 (5 bases). The CDR3 sequence is 13 residues long. V shed 6 bases and J shed 1 base, with 10 bases lying between them. CDR3 nucleotide sequence: TGTGCCAGCAGCTTCTCAGGGTCCTACGAGCAGTACTTC. The encoded protein is CASSFSGSYEQYF.

This clonotype has a count of ten or more. CDR3 sequence: CASSLGLVPETQYF. CDR3 nucleotides: TGTGCCAGCAGCTTAGGTTTAGTTCCGGAGACCCAGTACTTC. J is TRBJ2-5 and V is TRBV7-2; D not resolved. The CDR3 sequence is 14 residues long. Deletions cut 1 base from V and 5 bases from J, with 11 bases between. Germline V gene data show CDR1 as SGHTA and CDR2 as FQGNSA.